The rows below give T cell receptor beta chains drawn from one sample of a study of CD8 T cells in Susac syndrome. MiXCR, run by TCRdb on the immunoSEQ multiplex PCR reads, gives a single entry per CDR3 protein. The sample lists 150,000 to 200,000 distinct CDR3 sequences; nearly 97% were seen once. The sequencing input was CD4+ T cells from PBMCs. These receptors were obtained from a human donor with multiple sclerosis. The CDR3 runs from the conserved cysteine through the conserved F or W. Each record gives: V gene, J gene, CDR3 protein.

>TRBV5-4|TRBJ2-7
CASSSPSLSYEQYF
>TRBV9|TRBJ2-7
CASSSSGGDYEQYF
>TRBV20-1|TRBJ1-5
CSARAGQGAGNQPQHF
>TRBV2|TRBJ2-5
CASTSLGTNQETQYF
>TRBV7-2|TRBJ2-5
CASSLQLAEETQYF
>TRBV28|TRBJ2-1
CASTMTSGGAEQFF
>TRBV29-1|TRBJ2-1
CSAGSGGEQFF
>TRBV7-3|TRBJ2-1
CASSPVGLEYDEQFF
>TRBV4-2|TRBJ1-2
CASSQGVAYGYTF
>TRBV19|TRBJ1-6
CASSHGQANSPLHF
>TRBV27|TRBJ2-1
CASSSPSRGAWEQFF
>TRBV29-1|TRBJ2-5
CSVEGGEETQYF
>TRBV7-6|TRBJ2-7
CASSLYGGEQYF
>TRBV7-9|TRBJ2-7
CASSSQGARDEQYF
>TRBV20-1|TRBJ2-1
CSARGTAYNEQFF
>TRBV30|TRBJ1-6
CAWDSDSPLHF
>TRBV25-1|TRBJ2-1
CASWDGYNEQFF
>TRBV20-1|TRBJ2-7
CSAASTWDPYEQYF
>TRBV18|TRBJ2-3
CASSPRTPTSTDTQYF
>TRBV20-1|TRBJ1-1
CSARDQTGQTEAFF
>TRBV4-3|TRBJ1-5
CASSQDTGGPGGRQPQHF
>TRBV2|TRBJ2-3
CASRRILTDTQYF
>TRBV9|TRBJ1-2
CASSPRQERNYGYTF
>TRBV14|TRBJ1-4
CASSLLRGLGEKLFF
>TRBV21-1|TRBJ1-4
CASGTHPIRICEELFF
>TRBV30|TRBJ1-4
CAWSVLGTANEKLFF
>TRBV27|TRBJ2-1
CASRPEGGLYNEQFF
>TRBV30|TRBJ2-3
CAWSVGNTDTQYF
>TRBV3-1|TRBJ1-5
CASSPGGLGGTGPQHF
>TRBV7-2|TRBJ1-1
CASSLKVNTEAFF
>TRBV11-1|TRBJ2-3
CASSLETSSTDTQYF
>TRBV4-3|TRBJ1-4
CASRSGSNEKLFF
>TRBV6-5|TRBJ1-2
CASSARLNYGYTF
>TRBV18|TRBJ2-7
CASSPGLVYEQYF
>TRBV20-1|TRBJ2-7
CSARMGAAYEQYF
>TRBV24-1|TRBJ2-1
CATSDPGGAYNEQFF
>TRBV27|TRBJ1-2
CASSLSGTSYTF
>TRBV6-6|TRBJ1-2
CASSDWANYGYTF
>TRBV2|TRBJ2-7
CASSDGRGGYEQYF
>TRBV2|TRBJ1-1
CASSRDSYTEAFF
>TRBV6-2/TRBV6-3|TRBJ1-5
CASSLELGQPQHF
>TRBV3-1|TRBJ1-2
CASSLSEGGYTF